These 6 T cell receptor beta chains were all obtained from the same sample, sequenced in a study of blood T cell repertoires in COVID-19 (TCRdb year 2020). Libraries were prepared through the immunoSEQ multiplex PCR assay. In its TCRdb copy, this immuneACCESS table keeps in-frame sequences only and misses some clones. Where compared with another copy, unresolved V genes explain less than half of these, and the others have no known cause. The sample table records approximately 120,000 clones; about 90% of these occur just once. The ten largest clonotypes hold about a sixth of the sample. The sample was peripheral blood. These receptors were obtained from a woman aged 45-65 years who had recovered from COVID-19.

The gene calls are TRBV14 and TRBJ1-1; 9 bases line up with TRBD1. The CDR3 consists of 20 residues. V shed 0 bases and J 7 bases; nucleotides not matched to a gene: 21. CDR1 is SGHDN and CDR2 is FVKESK in the germline V gene. CDR3 DNA: TGTGCCAGCAGCCAAGATTTTTTGAGACGGACAGGGGCCAGACATGGTGAAGCTTTCTTT. It codes for CASSQDFLRRTGARHGEAFF.

This rearrangement joins TRBV3-1 (or the pseudogene TRBV3-2) to TRBJ2-1; the match to TRBD2 covers 14 bases. This CDR3 has 17 residues. Germline values: CDR1 LGHDT, CDR2 YNNKEL (reference sequence). Trimming at V came to 1 base and at J to 10 bases, leaving 9 bases not matched to a gene. The CDR3 here is CASSQVGGTSGRGEQFF. CDR3 nucleotide sequence: TGTGCCAGCAGCCAAGTTGGGGGGACTAGCGGGAGAGGGGAGCAGTTCTTC.

This clone was found once. The chain is built from TRBV28 and TRBJ2-5, with a possible D match to TRBD1 (5 bases). CDR3 length equals 13 residues. Trimming pared 2 bases from V and 2 bases from J, leaving 6 bases between. Looked up from germline, CDR1 is MDHEN and CDR2 is SYDVKM. The CDR3 region is CASSLQGQETQYF. The CDR3 bases are TGTGCCAGCAGTTTACAGGGACAAGAGACCCAGTACTTC.

The chain has TRBV30 and TRBJ2-7; 7 bases match TRBD2. CDR3 length: 15 amino acids. The germline CDR1 and CDR2 sequences are GTSNPN and SVGIG (reference sequence). Trimming took 3 bases from V and 6 from J; bases not matched to a gene: 14. This CDR3 reads CAWRMASGDSGEQYF. The CDR3 nucleotides read TGTGCCTGGAGGATGGCTAGCGGCGACTCTGGCGAGCAGTACTTC.

The V gene is TRBV6-1, the J gene TRBJ1-1, with 8 bases matching TRBD1. The germline gives CDR1 MNHNS, CDR2 SASEGT. The CDR3 runs to 17 residues. V dropped 6 bases and J dropped 1; count of bases not matched to a gene: 13. CDR3 coding DNA: TGTGCCAGCAGCGAAACCGGACAGGGACCGAAGAACACTGAAGCTTTCTTT. This sequence encodes CASSETGQGPKNTEAFF.

The CDR3 sequence is CASSQVGQGSNQPQHF. The CDR3 nucleotides are TGTGCCAGCAGCCAGGTAGGACAGGGAAGCAATCAGCCCCAGCATTTT. The J gene is TRBJ1-5, the V gene TRBV4-2; 8 nucleotides match TRBD1. This CDR3 is built from 16 residues. After removal of 3 bases from V and 1 base from J, the junction contained 5 bases not matched to a gene. Germline assignment: CDR1 LGHNA and CDR2 YNFKEQ.